These 7 T cell receptor beta chains originate from one sample sequenced in a study of response to subunit inactivated influenza vaccine. TCRdb passed the RT-PCR reads through MiXCR, listing each CDR3 protein once. Of hundreds of thousands of distinct CDR3 sequences in the sample, 15% to 17% were seen once. The specimen comprised PBMCs from blood, sampled approximately 12 days after vaccination. These receptors were taken from a man aged 50-60 years who received an inactivated influenza vaccine.

V is TRBV20-1 and J is TRBJ2-6, with D perhaps assigned TRBD1 or TRBD2 (5 bases each). The germline V gene has CDR1 DFQATT and CDR2 SNEGSKA (reference sequence). The CDR3 has 16 amino acids. V was trimmed by 0 bases and J by 4 bases, leaving 13 bases between them. This CDR3 reads CSARDRIGAGANVLTF. The CDR3 nucleotides are TGCAGTGCTAGAGACAGGATCGGGGCCGGGGCCAACGTCCTGACTTTC.

The chain couples TRBV7-9 to TRBJ2-7, with TRBD1 matching over 8 bases. Germline CDR1 SEHNR, CDR2 FQNEAQ (reference sequence). The CDR3 consists of 14 residues. V lost 4 bases, J lost 6 bases, and 8 bases stayed unmatched. The CDR3 loop is CASSSPDRGGEQYF. The CDR3 region has the DNA TGTGCCAGCAGCTCCCCAGACAGGGGAGGCGAGCAGTACTTC.

This clonotype appeared a few times. The chain is built from TRBV28 and TRBJ2-1; 9 bases line up with TRBD2. Germline loops: CDR1 MDHEN, CDR2 SYDVKM. This CDR3 contains 12 residues. Unmatched junction bases numbered 5, after V lost 2 bases and J lost 15 bases. CDR3 sequence (DNA): TGTGCCAGCAGTTTACCTAGCGGGAATATGTTCTTC. Its translation: CASSLPSGNMFF.

This rearrangement joins TRBV6-2 or TRBV6-3 to TRBJ2-7, with 13 bases lining up with TRBD2. Unmatched junction bases numbered 2, after V lost 2 bases and J lost 7 bases. The CDR3 contains 14 residues. The germline V gene has CDR1 MNHEY and CDR2 SVGEGT. CDR3 sequence: CASSYATSGREQYF. CDR3 in DNA: TGTGCCAGCAGTTACGCGACTAGCGGGAGGGAGCAGTACTTC.

This clonotype occurred a few times. The chain carries TRBV20-1 and TRBJ2-3; 11 positions agree with TRBD2. The CDR3 contains 15 residues. In germline, CDR1 is DFQATT, CDR2 SNEGSKA (reference sequence). The junction had 5 bases not matched to a gene; V was cut back by 6 bases and J by 0 bases. The CDR3 spells CSADRTSGSTDTQYF. The CDR3 DNA reads TGCAGTGCGGACCGGACTAGCGGGAGCACAGATACGCAGTATTTT.

This clonotype turned up a few times. V usage is TRBV4-2 and J usage is TRBJ2-2; D assignment may be TRBD1 or TRBD2 (5 bases each). The V gene lost 4 bases and the J gene lost 4 bases, with 16 bases spanning the gap. The CDR3 covers 16 residues. Per germline, CDR1 LGHNA and CDR2 YNFKEQ. CDR3 sequence reads: CASSRGTSRGTGELFF. As DNA, the CDR3 is TGTGCCAGCAGCCGTGGGACGAGCCGGGGCACCGGGGAGCTGTTTTTT.

This clonotype was observed a few times. The chain joins TRBV11-2 to TRBJ1-1, with D possibly TRBD1 on 5 matching bases. CDR3 size: 15 residues. Germline loops: CDR1 SGHAT, CDR2 FQNNGV. V lost 1 base and J 6 bases, leaving 15 bases between the germline ends. In nucleotides, the CDR3 is TGTGCCAGCAGCTTAGTATGGGGCGGTCGGCCTGAAGCTTTCTTT. This codes for CASSLVWGGRPEAFF.